A single sample gave rise to the 28 T cell receptor beta chains below, sequenced in a study of vaccination and CD4 T cells after COVID-19. These receptors lack a known antigen. Treatment defined: roughly 10-day PBMC culture with coronavirus spike peptide pools or control peptides (ViraFEST assay). Scientists ran DNA taken from cultured CD4+ T cells through the Oncomine TCR Beta short-read assay for sequencing. Via MiXCR, TCRdb re-called the PCR reads, giving one row per CDR3 protein. The sample has some 20,000 distinct CDR3 sequences; around 53% are singletons. The material sequenced was CD4+ T cells from blood, cultured in vitro. Every receptor here comes from a human donor who had recovered from COVID-19.

V is TRBV18 and J is TRBJ2-3, with 7 bases lining up with TRBD1. CDR1 KGHSH and CDR2 LQKENI come from the germline V gene. CDR3 length equals 15 residues. J gave up 5 bases and V 3 bases, and 8 bases lay outside the gene matches. The CDR3 sequence: CASSPGQKGRDTQYF. CDR3 coding DNA: TGTGCCAGCTCACCGGGACAGAAAGGGCGAGATACGCAGTATTTT.

The chain has TRBV27 and TRBJ1-1; D is undetermined. Trimming shortened V by 3 bases and J by 1 base, and 9 bases separated the two germline ends. The CDR3 length is 14 residues. CDR1 is MNHEY and CDR2 is SMNVEV in the germline V gene (reference sequence). Written as DNA, the CDR3 is TGTGCCAGCAGTTTTCGGACGGAGAACACTGAAGCTTTCTTT. Translated: CASSFRTENTEAFF.

The chain uses TRBV6-2 or TRBV6-3 and TRBJ2-3; 8 bases are a match to TRBD2. This CDR3 is built from 17 residues. Germline V gives CDR1 MNHEY, CDR2 SVGEGT. V shed 4 bases and J 0 bases; nucleotides not matched to a gene: 9. CDR3 DNA: TGTGCCAGCAGTTCCCCGGGGGGGGTTTTTAGCACAGATACGCAGTATTTT. Amino acid sequence: CASSSPGGVFSTDTQYF.

This clonotype was counted only a few times. The V and J genes are TRBV27 and TRBJ2-3, with 13 bases fitting TRBD2. Looked up from germline, CDR1 is MNHEY and CDR2 is SMNVEV (reference sequence). This CDR3 is 17 amino acids long. Trimming took 5 bases from V and 3 from J; bases not matched to a gene: 8. The CDR3 reads CASSLGTSGKMTDTQYF. The CDR3 DNA reads as TGTGCCAGCAGTCTTGGGACTAGCGGGAAAATGACAGATACGCAGTATTTT.

This chain uses TRBV11-2 with TRBJ2-7; D remains unclear. Trimming pared 2 bases from V and 6 bases from J, leaving 11 bases between. The CDR3 covers 13 residues. Per germline, CDR1 SGHAT and CDR2 FQNNGV. In DNA form, the CDR3 reads TGTGCCAGCAGCTTAAAACCGGGCGTCGAGCAGTACTTC. This gives the protein CASSLKPGVEQYF.

This clonotype turned up a few times. This rearrangement joins TRBV6-1 to TRBJ1-2; tentatively, D is TRBD1 (5 bases). The CDR3 runs to 14 residues. CDR1 is MNHNS and CDR2 is SASEGT in the germline V gene. Trimming shortened V by 6 bases and J by 5 bases, and 16 bases separated the two germline ends. This CDR3 reads CASRTRVGTYGYTF. For the CDR3, the DNA is TGTGCCAGCAGGACCCGGGTGGGGACTTATGGCTACACCTTC.

V is TRBV20-1 and J is TRBJ1-4; the D is unclear. V was cut by 5 bases and J by 16 bases, with 20 bases left in between. This CDR3 comprises 12 residues. Germline V lookup: CDR1 DFQATT, CDR2 SNEGSKA (reference sequence). The CDR3 is CSARQDARRQFF. Written as DNA, the CDR3 is TGCAGTGCTCGCCAGGATGCCAGGCGGCAGTTTTTT.

This clonotype turned up a few times. The chain employs TRBV11-2 and TRBJ1-2; no clear D gene. The ends were cut back, 0 bases at V and 5 bases at J, with 13 bases in the middle. Germline assignment: CDR1 SGHAT and CDR2 FQNNGV. CDR3 length equals 15 residues. CDR3 sequence (DNA): TGTGCCAGCAGCTTAGATCGGGCCAGGTATTATGGCTACACCTTC. Amino acid sequence: CASSLDRARYYGYTF. Variable domain in full (rest from reference TRBV11-2 and TRBJ1-2): EAGVAQSPRYKIIEKRQSVAFWCNPISGHATLYWYQQILGQGPKLLIQFQNNGVVDDSQLPKDRFSAERLKGVDSTLKIQPAKLEDSAVYLCASSLDRARYYGYTFGSGTRLTVV.

The table lists this clonotype with a few counts. The V and J genes are TRBV20-1 and TRBJ2-1, with D possibly being TRBD1 or TRBD2 (5 bases each). V gave up 5 bases and J gave up 4 bases, with 18 bases separating them. The CDR3 runs 15 residues. From germline, CDR1 is DFQATT and CDR2 SNEGSKA (reference sequence). The CDR3 DNA reads as TGCAGTGCTGCGACGGGGCAAGCTCTATACAATGAGCAGTTCTTC. Translation: CSAATGQALYNEQFF.

V is TRBV12-5 and J is TRBJ2-2; 8 bases line up with TRBD2. The junction had 3 bases not matched to a gene; V was cut back by 1 base and J by 5 bases. This CDR3 has 15 amino acids. Germline lookup yields CDR1 LGHNT and CDR2 FRNRAP. The CDR3 here is CASGLGTSRTGELFF. The CDR3 DNA sequence: TGTGCTAGTGGTTTGGGGACTAGCAGGACCGGGGAGCTGTTTTTT.

The chain is built from TRBV19 and TRBJ1-5; 8 bases map to TRBD1. CDR1 is LNHDA, CDR2 SQIVND, per germline (reference sequence). With 3 bases clipped from V and 0 bases from J, the junction kept 7 bases outside the gene matches. The CDR3 consists of 17 residues. CDR3 DNA sequence: TGTGCCAGTAGTATTCCGGACAGGGCCCGTAGCAATCAGCCCCAGCATTTT. Translation gives CASSIPDRARSNQPQHF.

This clonotype was seen only a few times. The genes are TRBV7-8 and TRBJ1-1, with 10 positions matching TRBD1. Germline-derived CDR1 and CDR2 are SGHVS and FQNEAQ. The CDR3 runs 14 residues. V dropped 6 bases and J dropped 1; count of bases not matched to a gene: 2. The CDR3 loop is CASSWDRGNTEAFF. The CDR3 DNA is TGTGCCAGCAGTTGGGACAGGGGGAACACTGAAGCTTTCTTT.

CDR3 sequence (DNA): TGTGCCATCAGTCCCGATGCTGGGGTACAAGAGACCCAGTACTTC. Translation: CAISPDAGVQETQYF. The chain couples TRBV10-3 to TRBJ2-5; no firm D call. The CDR3 covers 15 residues. CDR1 and CDR2 (germline): ENHRY, SYGVKD. V dropped 5 bases and J dropped 2 bases, with 15 bases sitting between them.

This clonotype has a handful of counts. This rearrangement joins TRBV5-1 to TRBJ2-3, with D uncertain. V gave up 0 bases and J gave up 0 bases, with 5 bases separating them. The CDR3 runs to 14 residues. The V gene's germline CDR1 is SGHRS and CDR2 YFSETQ. CDR3 sequence: CASSLDRSTDTQYF. In DNA, the CDR3 is TGCGCCAGCAGCTTGGACCGGAGCACAGATACGCAGTATTTT.

This clonotype was seen just once. This chain joins TRBV20-1 and TRBJ1-5, with a tentative D call TRBD1 (6 bases). V lost 6 bases and J lost 7, with 13 bases in between. CDR1 and CDR2 (germline): DFQATT, SNEGSKA (reference sequence). There are 12 residues in the CDR3. In DNA, the CDR3 is TGCAGTGCGAGCGGGGGGCGGCAGCCCCAGCATTTT. Translation gives CSASGGRQPQHF.

Only a few counts were recorded for this clonotype. The chain joins TRBV5-1 to TRBJ1-6; D might be TRBD1 (5 bases). Trimming stripped 5 bases from V and 10 bases from J, with 25 bases between. The length of the CDR3 is 17 residues. Germline assignment: CDR1 SGHRS and CDR2 YFSETQ. In nucleotides, the CDR3 is TGCGCCAGCAGAAACAAGCCACAATTAGGGGTGATATCACCCCTCCACTTT. Translated, it gives CASRNKPQLGVISPLHF.

The chain carries TRBV6-1 and TRBJ2-4, with 7 bases matching TRBD1. V shed 3 bases and J 0 bases; nucleotides not matched to a gene: 2. This CDR3 spans 15 amino acids. CDR1 is MNHNS, CDR2 SASEGT, per germline. CDR3 sequence reads: CASSEDRLAKNIQYF. CDR3 sequence (DNA): TGTGCCAGCAGTGAGGACAGGCTAGCCAAAAACATTCAGTACTTC.

The CDR3, as DNA: TGTGCCAGCAGCTTAGTATCTGGGGGGGTGTCCGAAGCTTTCTTT. Translated: CASSLVSGGVSEAFF. The chain combines TRBV11-2 with TRBJ1-1, with D perhaps TRBD1 (5 bases). The V and J ends lost 1 base and 8 bases respectively, with 17 bases between them. Germline lookup yields CDR1 SGHAT and CDR2 FQNNGV. The CDR3 covers 15 residues. Drawing the rest from reference TRBV11-2 and TRBJ1-1, the complete variable domain is EAGVAQSPRYKIIEKRQSVAFWCNPISGHATLYWYQQILGQGPKLLIQFQNNGVVDDSQLPKDRFSAERLKGVDSTLKIQPAKLEDSAVYLCASSLVSGGVSEAFFGQGTRLTVV.

Only a few counts were recorded for this clonotype. This CDR3 is CSARNQGAGGYTF. DNA for the CDR3: TGCAGTGCTAGGAACCAGGGGGCGGGTGGCTACACCTTC. The rearrangement uses TRBV20-1 and TRBJ1-2; 8 bases match TRBD1. Germline V gene sequence: CDR1 DFQATT, CDR2 SNEGSKA (reference sequence). The CDR3 consists of 13 residues. The ends lost 3 bases at V and 7 bases at J; junction bases unmatched: 7.

This clonotype is medium-sized in the sample. The chain combines TRBV20-1 with TRBJ1-2; 7 nucleotides line up with TRBD1. The CDR3 length is 12 residues. CDR1 is DFQATT, CDR2 SNEGSKA, per germline (reference sequence). The V and J ends lost 6 bases and 8 bases, in that order; junction bases with no gene match: 9. The CDR3 loop reads CSASNRGSGYTF. Here the CDR3 DNA reads TGCAGTGCATCCAACAGGGGAAGCGGCTACACCTTC.

This chain joins TRBV20-1 and TRBJ2-3; TRBD2 matches at 13 bases. Per germline, CDR1 DFQATT and CDR2 SNEGSKA (reference sequence). CDR3 size: 17 residues. The junction had 13 bases not matched to a gene; V was cut back by 5 bases and J by 5 bases. CDR3 protein: CSAHGLAGVFGIDTQYF. CDR3 in DNA: TGCAGTGCTCATGGACTAGCGGGGGTGTTCGGCATAGATACGCAGTATTTT.

The V call is TRBV14, the J call TRBJ1-1; a weak D match, TRBD1 (6 bases). V was cut by 5 bases and J by 10 bases, with 23 bases left in between. The length of the CDR3 is 15 residues. CDR1 and CDR2 (germline): SGHDN, FVKESK. CDR3 protein: CASSSGAQGKGGAFF. CDR3 in DNA: TGTGCCAGCAGCTCGGGGGCACAGGGAAAAGGCGGAGCTTTCTTT.

This sequence joins TRBV7-2 and TRBJ2-7; 11 bases are a match to TRBD1. CDR3 length: 15 amino acids. Germline CDR1 reads SGHTA; CDR2 reads FQGNSA. V trimming: 2 bases; J trimming: 2 bases; junction bases outside the gene matches: 2. CDR3 region: CASSLQGQGAYEQYF. As DNA, the CDR3 is TGTGCCAGCAGCTTACAGGGACAGGGGGCCTACGAGCAGTACTTC.

V is TRBV25-1 and J is TRBJ2-2; 7 bases match TRBD2. The J segment lost 5 bases and the V segment lost 11 bases, leaving 5 bases of the junction unmatched. The CDR3 runs to 12 residues. Germline CDR1 MGHDK, CDR2 SYGVNS. The CDR3 nucleotides read TGTGCCGGGGGGGACGGGACCGGGGAGCTGTTTTTT. Its translation: CAGGDGTGELFF.

The rearrangement links TRBV28 to TRBJ1-4, with 7 nucleotides matching TRBD1. V was clipped by 3 bases and J by 6 bases; unmatched bases: 13. Germline CDR1 MDHEN, CDR2 SYDVKM. This CDR3 is 17 amino acids long. The CDR3 region has the DNA TGTGCCAGCAGTTTCTTTACTCCCGGGACAGCCGATGAAAAACTGTTTTTT. Its translation: CASSFFTPGTADEKLFF.

The chain joins TRBV28 to TRBJ2-3; the match to TRBD2 covers 9 bases. CDR3 size: 17 residues. Unmatched junction bases numbered 17, after V lost 6 bases and J lost 7 bases. Germline assignment: CDR1 MDHEN and CDR2 SYDVKM. Here the CDR3 reads CASSPKTSGRLGNTQYF. In DNA form, the CDR3 reads TGTGCCAGCAGCCCCAAAACTAGCGGGCGGCTCGGTAATACGCAGTATTTT.

This sequence joins TRBV20-1 and TRBJ2-5; D unclear. The CDR3 has 13 amino acids. Trimming took 1 base from V and 4 from J, leaving 10 bases between them. Germline V gene sequence: CDR1 DFQATT, CDR2 SNEGSKA (reference sequence). Written as DNA, the CDR3 is TGCAGTGCTAGAGTGTCAGGCTCAGAGACCCAGTACTTC. It specifies CSARVSGSETQYF.

The chain is built from TRBV6-4 and TRBJ2-1, with D unclear. V was cut by 5 bases and J by 9 bases, with 20 bases left in between. The CDR3 has 15 amino acids. Germline lookup yields CDR1 MRHNA and CDR2 SNTAGT. The CDR3: CASSRVGGSQGEQFF. The CDR3 DNA follows: TGTGCCAGCAGTCGAGTGGGCGGCAGCCAAGGTGAGCAGTTCTTC.